A single T cell receptor (beta chain) is shown here with its context. TCRdb's table, derived via immunoSEQ multiplex PCR, lists solely in-frame clones and lacks some. The sample yields 100,000 or so clones, 85% seen once. This sample was taken from a study of blood T cell repertoires in COVID-19. The CDR3 consists of 15 residues. Trimming took 0 bases from V and 6 from J, leaving 13 bases between them. Per the germline V gene, CDR1 is SGHAT and CDR2 is FQNNGV. J is TRBJ2-3 and V is TRBV11-2, with a tentative D call TRBD1 (6 bases). The receptor was isolated from a man over 45 with acute or convalescent COVID-19. The specimen was peripheral blood. CDR3 sequence: CASSLDLVRGDTQYF. The CDR3 nucleotides are TGTGCCAGCAGCTTAGATCTTGTGAGGGGGGATACGCAGTATTTT.